This record concerns one T cell receptor (beta chain) sequence. What it recognizes is unknown. Data came from immunoSEQ multiplex PCR; TCRdb stores just in-frame clones and leaves some out. In the table there are approximately 61,000 clones, about 81% of which are singletons. The entry originates in a study of a mutant IDH1 vaccine in newly diagnosed glioma. Looking at the study overall: The patients received vaccinations eight times, in weeks 1, 3, 5, 7, 11, 15, 19 and 23.

Time point of the sample: week 5, during vaccination. A single vaccine dose contained 300 ug of mutant IDH1 20-mer peptide, and topical imiquimod was used with it. Astrocytomas that were new, WHO grade 3 or 4, IDH1-mutant and ATRX-lost were present in the donors. Study conclusions and caveats: Variations in leading peripheral T cell clonotypes appeared to have no connection with pseudoprogression.

This TCR was recovered from a woman between 45 and 65 years old with glioma. The material was PBMCs, obtained from a glioma patient whose treatment included an IDH1 peptide vaccine.

The CDR3, as DNA: TGTGCCAGTAGTAATCAGGGGGCGTCTGAAAAACTGTTTTTT. It codes for CASSNQGASEKLFF. The chain is built from TRBV19 and TRBJ1-4, with TRBD1 matching 8 bases. J gave up 7 bases and V 4 bases, and 5 bases lay outside the gene matches. Per germline, CDR1 LNHDA and CDR2 SQIVND (reference sequence). The CDR3 has 14 residues.